This passage covers 8 T cell receptor beta chains from one sample sequenced in a study of cytomegalovirus exposure and HLA in healthy donors. PCR was performed using 60 Vbeta and 13 Jbeta primers. Produced via immunoSEQ multiplex PCR; TCRdb's table is partial and in-frame only. This sample has fewer than 120,000 clones, with 86% found just once. Sequenced sample: PBMCs. The receptors were sampled from a man aged 40-55 years in good health and CMV-seronegative.

The chain combines TRBV25-1 with TRBJ1-6, with D hard to call. V was trimmed by 2 bases and J by 0 bases, leaving 5 bases between them. The length of the CDR3 is 15 residues. Per the germline V gene, CDR1 is MGHDK and CDR2 is SYGVNS. The CDR3 DNA sequence: TGTGCCAGCAGTGAACTCAGCTCCTATAATTCACCCCTCCACTTT. Its protein is CASSELSSYNSPLHF.

The J gene is TRBJ1-1, the V gene TRBV7-2; the D gene is possibly TRBD1 (6 bases). The length of the CDR3 is 13 residues. Germline V gene data show CDR1 as SGHTA and CDR2 as FQGNSA. V shed 8 bases and J shed 5 bases, with 15 bases lying between them. The CDR3 loop reads CASLAFRGTEAFF. For the CDR3, the DNA is TGTGCCAGCCTGGCCTTTAGGGGGACTGAAGCTTTCTTT.

This rearrangement joins TRBV29-1 to TRBJ2-3, with 7 bases matching TRBD1. J gave up 3 bases and V 7 bases, and 10 bases lay outside the gene matches. The V gene's germline CDR1 is SQVTM and CDR2 ANQGSEA. The CDR3 sequence is 14 residues long. Here the CDR3 DNA reads TGCAGCGCCTCAACAGGGGTTTGGACAGATACGCAGTATTTT. This gives the protein CSASTGVWTDTQYF.

The chain recombines TRBV6-6 with TRBJ1-6, with 10 bases fitting TRBD1. This CDR3 spans 16 amino acids. With 0 bases clipped from V and 7 bases from J, the junction kept 3 bases outside the gene matches. CDR1 is MNHNY, CDR2 SVGAGI, per germline (reference sequence). The CDR3 DNA is TGTGCCAGCAGTTACTCCCGGGACAGGGGAAATTCACCCCTCCACTTT. Protein product: CASSYSRDRGNSPLHF.

This chain connects TRBV30 to TRBJ2-6, with D tentatively TRBD1 (9 bases). Germline V gene sequence: CDR1 GTSNPN, CDR2 SVGIG (reference sequence). V was shortened by 4 bases and J by 2 bases, with 24 bases between the two germline ends. The CDR3 has 19 amino acids. This CDR3 reads CAWTPGRDRVITGANVLTF. The CDR3 bases are TGTGCCTGGACCCCCGGGAGGGACAGGGTAATTACTGGGGCCAACGTCCTGACTTTC.

This chain links TRBV6-1 with TRBJ1-6, with TRBD1 identical over 9 bases. The J segment lost 12 bases and the V segment lost 3 bases, leaving 12 bases of the junction unmatched. The CDR3 is 16 amino acids. Germline V gives CDR1 MNHNS, CDR2 SASEGT. The CDR3 protein is CASSDPRVQGAEPLHF. CDR3 nucleotide sequence: TGTGCCAGCAGTGATCCAAGAGTACAGGGGGCAGAACCCCTCCACTTT.

The CDR3 region has the DNA TGTGCCAGCAGCCCGGGGGGGAAATCGACAGATACGCAGTATTTT. It is translated as CASSPGGKSTDTQYF. V gene TRBV14 combines with J gene TRBJ2-3, with 8 bases fitting TRBD2. CDR1 is SGHDN and CDR2 is FVKESK in the germline V gene. V dropped 4 bases and J dropped 3; count of bases not matched to a gene: 6. The CDR3 sequence is 15 residues long. Using reference TRBV14 and TRBJ2-3 for the parts outside the CDR3, the full variable domain is EAGVTQFPSHSVIEKGQTVTLRCDPISGHDNLYWYRRVMGKEIKFLLHFVKESKQDESGMPNNRFLAERTGGTYSTLKVQPAELEDSGVYFCASSPGGKSTDTQYFGPGTRLTVL.

This CDR3 is CASSLTIKGPAFF. CDR3 DNA sequence: TGTGCCAGCAGCTTAACGATAAAGGGGCCGGCTTTCTTT. This rearrangement joins TRBV7-3 to TRBJ1-1; a weak D match, TRBD1 (5 bases). V gave up 0 bases and J gave up 11 bases, with 13 bases separating them. Germline lookup yields CDR1 SGHTA and CDR2 FQGTGA. The CDR3 runs to 13 residues. Complete variable domain (other parts from reference TRBV7-3 and TRBJ1-1): GAGVSQTPSNKVTEKGKYVELRCDPISGHTALYWYRQSLGQGPEFLIYFQGTGAADDSGLPNDRFFAVRPEGSVSTLKIQRTERGDSAVYLCASSLTIKGPAFFGQGTRLTVV.